The 10 T cell receptor beta chains below all came from one sample that was sequenced in a study of beta chain features in type 1 diabetes. Study observations and caveats: All four CD4+ subsets from Type 1 diabetes patients carried moderately but significantly shorter TCRB CDR3s.

What was sequenced were expressed TCRB transcripts, since all of the isolated RNA had been reverse transcribed. Profiling relied on immunoSEQ multiplex PCR, and the TCRdb table lists in-frame clones only, not all of them. This table holds more than 120,000 clones, around an eighth found once. Which antigens these TCRs recognize remains unknown. What was sequenced was central memory CD4+ T cells from blood. These receptors were taken from a man aged 18 to 30 with type 1 diabetes.

V is TRBV5-4 and J is TRBJ2-5; D gene uncertain. Trimming took 1 base from V and 0 from J, leaving 10 bases between them. Germline CDR1 is SGHNT and CDR2 is YYREEE (reference sequence). The CDR3 length is 15 residues. The CDR3 bases are TGTGCCAGCAGCTTGTCTACAGCCTACCAAGAGACCCAGTACTTC. This encodes CASSLSTAYQETQYF.

This chain links TRBV28 with TRBJ1-2, with 7 bases aligning to TRBD1. Germline-derived CDR1 and CDR2 are MDHEN and SYDVKM. This CDR3 contains 14 residues. The ends lost 5 bases at V and 4 bases at J; junction bases unmatched: 7. The CDR3 sequence: CASSDSTGVYGYTF. CDR3 in DNA: TGTGCCAGCAGTGACTCAACAGGGGTCTATGGCTACACCTTC.

CDR3 nucleotide sequence: TGTGCCAGCACCCGCTCCGGGACAGAACACGAGCAGTACTTC. Translating gives CASTRSGTEHEQYF. The chain has TRBV6-5 and TRBJ2-7, with 7 bases lining up with TRBD1. J lost 5 bases, V lost 7 bases, and 11 bases had no gene match. Germline CDR1 is MNHEY and CDR2 is SVGAGI. The length of the CDR3 is 14 residues.

This clone appeared many times. The chain uses TRBV30 and TRBJ1-5; D possibly corresponds to TRBD1 (5 bases). CDR3 length: 15 residues. In germline, CDR1 is GTSNPN, CDR2 SVGIG (reference sequence). Trimming removed 0 bases from V and 10 bases from J, with 19 bases in between. The CDR3 sequence is CAWSVPDPRWGPQHF. The CDR3 DNA is TGTGCCTGGAGTGTACCCGACCCGCGGTGGGGCCCCCAGCATTTT.

This chain uses TRBV28 with TRBJ1-2, with D unresolved. V lost 5 bases and J 5 bases, leaving 6 bases between the germline ends. This CDR3 has 11 residues. The germline V gene encodes CDR1 MDHEN and CDR2 SYDVKM. This CDR3 reads CASSTQYGYTF. As DNA, the CDR3 is TGTGCCAGCAGTACTCAATATGGCTACACCTTC.

The chain combines TRBV30 with TRBJ1-2; D is ambiguous. CDR1 is GTSNPN and CDR2 is SVGIG in the germline V gene (reference sequence). Trimming took off 1 base at V and 5 bases at J, with 8 bases between the two ends. CDR3 length equals 12 residues. The CDR3 DNA reads as TGTGCCTGGAGTGGGAACGGATATGGCTACACCTTC. Its translation is CAWSGNGYGYTF.

This chain links TRBV19 with TRBJ1-5; possible D gene TRBD1, 6 bases. Between the trimmed V and J ends, which lost 3 bases and 2 bases, there was a span of 17 bases. Germline-derived CDR1 and CDR2 are LNHDA and SQIVND (reference sequence). This CDR3 is built from 17 residues. The CDR3 DNA follows: TGTGCCAGTAGTATTCTTCCCGGGGGCGGAGGCAATCAGCCCCAGCATTTT. Translation gives CASSILPGGGGNQPQHF.

There are a few counts of this clone. The V and J genes are TRBV28 and TRBJ2-2; 7 nucleotides agree with TRBD2. Germline V gene lookup returns CDR1 MDHEN and CDR2 SYDVKM. The CDR3 loop spans 15 amino acids. Germline trimming cut 8 bases from V and 0 bases from J; bases unmatched to any gene: 6. The CDR3 DNA follows: TGTGCCAGCGGCCAGCGGGGATCGAACACCGGGGAGCTGTTTTTT. The encoded protein is CASGQRGSNTGELFF.

This clone was observed many times. This rearrangement joins TRBV6-6 to TRBJ2-1; 12 nucleotides agree with TRBD2. CDR1 MNHNY and CDR2 SVGAGI come from the germline V gene (reference sequence). The CDR3 covers 16 residues. J was trimmed by 5 bases and V by 6 bases; bases with no gene match: 8. CDR3 protein: CASRDHGLAGNNEQFF. The CDR3 DNA reads TGTGCCAGCAGGGATCACGGACTAGCGGGGAACAATGAGCAGTTCTTC.

The V gene is TRBV5-6, the J gene TRBJ1-1; TRBD1 agrees at 11 bases. Germline V gives CDR1 SGHDT, CDR2 YYEEEE. The V and J ends lost 0 bases and 5 bases, in that order; junction bases with no gene match: 3. This CDR3 has 15 residues. The CDR3 DNA follows: TGTGCCAGCAGCTTGGCTGGACAGGGGGCGACTGAAGCTTTCTTT. It is translated as CASSLAGQGATEAFF.